One T cell receptor beta chain is described in this entry. Antigen: not known. This specimen belongs to a study of T cell responses to AZD1222 COVID-19 vaccine. The table came from immunoSEQ multiplex PCR; TCRdb's copy has only in-frame clones and leaves some out. The data show more than 50,000 clones, more than 65% seen once. Study-wide points: Possibly, clonal diversity was underestimated; donors were largely white British and included more females. At 160-218 and 743-854, vaccine-associated CD4 TCRs were dominant, and they spanned spike. Seropositive status at baseline applied to only a handful of AZD1222 recipients.

V was shortened by 1 base and J by 5 bases, with 11 bases between the two germline ends. CDR3 length: 14 amino acids. In germline, CDR1 is SEHNR, CDR2 FQNEAQ (reference sequence). V and J are TRBV7-9 and TRBJ1-1; D is perhaps TRBD1 (6 bases). The sample in question was peripheral blood, obtained on day 0 of MenACWY control vaccination. The source of this sequence is an adult in good health. CDR3 in amino acids: CASSLVQGDTEAFF. The CDR3, as DNA: TGTGCCAGCAGCTTAGTACAGGGAGATACTGAAGCTTTCTTT.